These 19 T cell receptor beta chains share one sample of origin, sequenced in a study of blood T cells in healthy people across ages. With a J-beta primer mix and a sample-barcoded 5' primer, a second PCR ran about 6 to 11 cycles. One entry per CDR3 protein results from TCRdb running MiXCR on the 5' RACE reads. The table includes hundreds of thousands of distinct CDR3 sequences, around 45% detected once. Material for sequencing was blood. These receptors all stem from a woman aged 55-69 years in good health.

This chain links TRBV18 with TRBJ2-7, with 8 bases matching TRBD1. Losses at the gene ends were 3 bases for V and 7 bases for J; bases not matched to a gene: 2. The CDR3 has 12 residues. CDR1 KGHSH and CDR2 LQKENI come from the germline V gene. As DNA, the CDR3 is TGTGCCAGCTCACCCAGACAGGGGGAGCAGTACTTC. The encoded protein is CASSPRQGEQYF.

The chain employs TRBV10-3 and TRBJ1-1; D is undetermined. CDR3 length: 15 residues. Germline-derived CDR1 and CDR2 are ENHRY and SYGVKD. V lost 3 bases, J lost 0 bases, and 11 bases lay in between. This chain's CDR3 is CAISDPGRLNTEAFF. In DNA, the CDR3 is TGTGCCATCAGTGATCCCGGACGTTTGAACACTGAAGCTTTCTTT.

The V gene is TRBV20-1, the J gene TRBJ2-3; 8 bases map to TRBD1. With V trimmed by 0 bases and J by 0 bases, 5 bases remained unmatched. The germline CDR1 and CDR2 sequences are DFQATT and SNEGSKA (reference sequence). CDR3 length: 16 amino acids. CDR3 nucleotides: TGCAGTGCTAGAGACCCTGGACAGGGCAGCACAGATACGCAGTATTTT. Translated, it gives CSARDPGQGSTDTQYF.

There are a few counts of this clonotype. The chain carries TRBV28 and TRBJ1-2, with 10 bases fitting TRBD1. This CDR3 is built from 15 residues. Germline values: CDR1 MDHEN, CDR2 SYDVKM. J gave up 7 bases and V 6 bases, and 11 bases lay outside the gene matches. CDR3 DNA sequence: TGTGCCAGCAGGTTAGGAGGGACAGGGGACGGTGGCTACACCTTC. This codes for CASRLGGTGDGGYTF.

This clonotype was counted a few times. The chain couples TRBV7-9 to TRBJ2-1, with 8 positions matching TRBD2. Germline assignment: CDR1 SEHNR and CDR2 FQNEAQ (reference sequence). V dropped 3 bases and J dropped 2; count of bases not matched to a gene: 3. CDR3 length equals 15 residues. CDR3 DNA: TGTGCCAGCAGCTTGAGCGGGAGAGCCTACAATGAGCAGTTCTTC. As protein: CASSLSGRAYNEQFF. Variable domain in full (rest from reference TRBV7-9 and TRBJ2-1): DTGVSQNPRHKITKRGQNVTFRCDPISEHNRLYWYRQTLGQGPEFLTYFQNEAQLEKSRLLSDRFSAERPKGSFSTLEIQRTEQGDSAMYLCASSLSGRAYNEQFFGPGTRLTVL.

The rearrangement joins TRBV24-1 to TRBJ2-3; D gene unclear. The CDR3 has 13 residues. Germline V gives CDR1 KGHDR, CDR2 SFDVKD. V was trimmed by 4 bases and J by 0 bases, leaving 4 bases between them. CDR3 protein: CATSDDSTDTQYF. CDR3 DNA: TGTGCCACCAGTGACGACAGCACAGATACGCAGTATTTT.

This clonotype was seen a few times. V usage is TRBV4-3 and J usage is TRBJ2-7; 8 nucleotides line up with TRBD2. The CDR3 has 15 residues. V gave up 0 bases and J gave up 7 bases; unmatched junction bases: 8. Germline loops: CDR1 LGHNA, CDR2 YSLEER. Here the CDR3 reads CASSQDALADNEQYF. The CDR3 DNA follows: TGCGCCAGCAGCCAAGATGCACTAGCGGACAATGAGCAGTACTTC.

J is TRBJ2-3 and V is TRBV4-3; no clear D. The V end lost 0 bases, the J end lost 11 bases, and 12 bases lay between the germline ends. The germline V gene has CDR1 LGHNA and CDR2 YSLEER. The CDR3 covers 13 residues. In nucleotides, the CDR3 is TGCGCCAGCAGCCAAGACCAAGGAAGTGGGCAGTATTTT. As protein: CASSQDQGSGQYF.

The genes are TRBV12-3 or TRBV12-4 and TRBJ2-3; the match to TRBD2 covers 10 bases. The trim removed 3 bases at V and 6 bases at J, leaving 9 bases unmatched. The CDR3 length is 16 residues. The CDR3: CASSFGSGRGGDTQYF. The CDR3 region has the DNA TGTGCCAGCAGTTTCGGGAGCGGGAGGGGAGGTGATACGCAGTATTTT.

The V and J genes are TRBV6-5 and TRBJ2-1; D is perhaps TRBD2 (6 bases). In germline, CDR1 is MNHEY, CDR2 SVGAGI. The CDR3 consists of 15 residues. V was pared by 2 bases and J by 3 bases, with 11 bases between. The CDR3 bases are TGTGCCAGCAGTTACCTAGCGAGTTACTACAATGAGCAGTTCTTC. As protein: CASSYLASYYNEQFF.

The genes are TRBV20-1 and TRBJ1-2, with D uncertain. CDR3 length equals 11 residues. The germline V and J ends were trimmed by 1 base and 8 bases, with 8 bases remaining between them. Germline CDR1 DFQATT, CDR2 SNEGSKA (reference sequence). CDR3 loop: CSARVLNGYTF. The CDR3 DNA follows: TGCAGTGCTAGAGTTCTTAACGGCTACACCTTC.

This chain joins TRBV2 and TRBJ1-2; tentatively, D is TRBD1 (5 bases). Germline V lookup: CDR1 SNHLY, CDR2 FYNNEI. V gave up 2 bases and J gave up 1 base, with 11 bases separating them. The CDR3 has 15 amino acids. CDR3 bases: TGTGCCAGCAGTGAACGCAGGGCCAGTAACTATGGCTACACCTTC. Translation: CASSERRASNYGYTF.

The rearrangement joins TRBV7-2 to TRBJ1-3; D ambiguous. Trimming pared 1 base from V and 7 bases from J, leaving 11 bases between. This CDR3 is built from 14 residues. Looked up from germline, CDR1 is SGHTA and CDR2 is FQGNSA. The CDR3 DNA sequence: TGTGCCAGCAGCTTAGGGGGAGGGAGGAACACCATATATTTT. This codes for CASSLGGGRNTIYF.

The rearrangement links TRBV7-2 to TRBJ1-4; the D is unclear. Germline loops: CDR1 SGHTA, CDR2 FQGNSA. This CDR3 spans 13 amino acids. V shed 3 bases and J shed 7 bases, with 9 bases lying between them. The CDR3 loop reads CASSFRTSEKLFF. The CDR3 DNA is TGTGCCAGCAGCTTTCGGACCTCTGAAAAACTGTTTTTT.

This clonotype was counted between two and nine times. J is TRBJ1-4 and V is TRBV29-1; the D gene is possibly TRBD1 (5 bases). V dropped 7 bases and J dropped 5 bases, with 14 bases sitting between them. Germline V gene sequence: CDR1 SQVTM, CDR2 ANQGSEA. The CDR3 has 13 amino acids. Written as DNA, the CDR3 is TGCAGCGCAAAGACAGTTAACAATGAAAAACTGTTTTTT. It encodes CSAKTVNNEKLFF.

The CDR3 loop reads CSASWARGNKVYGQYF. The CDR3 DNA is TGCAGTGCTAGCTGGGCTCGCGGGAACAAGGTGTACGGGCAGTACTTC. V is TRBV20-1 and J is TRBJ2-4, with a weak D call TRBD2 (6 bases). Trimming pared 3 bases from V and 13 bases from J, leaving 28 bases between. CDR1 and CDR2 (germline): DFQATT, SNEGSKA (reference sequence). The CDR3 is 16 residues long.

This chain links TRBV7-9 with TRBJ2-7; no definite D call. V lost 5 bases and J lost 0, with 14 bases in between. The CDR3 loop spans 15 amino acids. Germline values: CDR1 SEHNR, CDR2 FQNEAQ (reference sequence). Here the CDR3 reads CASSIRTVSSYEQYF. CDR3 coding DNA: TGTGCCAGCAGCATACGGACCGTGAGCTCCTACGAGCAGTACTTC.

This clonotype was detected a few times. The chain joins TRBV5-6 to TRBJ2-3; the match to TRBD1 covers 7 bases. The CDR3 is 19 amino acids. Per germline, CDR1 SGHDT and CDR2 YYEEEE. V gave up 4 bases and J gave up 0 bases; unmatched junction bases: 17. The chain's CDR3 is CASSDTKGARGPSTDTQYF. The CDR3 DNA reads TGTGCCAGCAGCGACACGAAGGGGGCGCGCGGTCCTAGCACAGATACGCAGTATTTT.

This clonotype was seen a handful of times. V is TRBV20-1 and J is TRBJ2-1; 10 positions agree with TRBD2. CDR1 is DFQATT, CDR2 SNEGSKA, per germline (reference sequence). CDR3 length equals 13 residues. V trimming: 5 bases; J trimming: 9 bases; junction bases outside the gene matches: 7. The CDR3 nucleotides are TGCAGTGCTTTGTGGAGCGGGAGGGGTGAGCAGTTCTTC. It codes for CSALWSGRGEQFF.